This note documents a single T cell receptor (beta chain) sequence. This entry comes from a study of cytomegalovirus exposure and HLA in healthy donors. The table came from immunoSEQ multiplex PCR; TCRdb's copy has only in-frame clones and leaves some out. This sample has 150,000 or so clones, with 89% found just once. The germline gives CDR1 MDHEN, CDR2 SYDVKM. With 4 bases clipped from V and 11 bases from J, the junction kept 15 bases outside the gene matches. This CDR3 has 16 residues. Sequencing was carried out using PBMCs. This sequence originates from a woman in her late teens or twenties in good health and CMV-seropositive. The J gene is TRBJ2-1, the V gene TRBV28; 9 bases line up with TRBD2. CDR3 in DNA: TGTGCCAGCAGTTCGGTCCAGGGAAGCGGGGGGCCCCAGCAGTTCTTC. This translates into CASSSVQGSGGPQQFF.